This entry lists 6 T cell receptor beta chains sequenced from one sample in a study of shared clonotypes between healthy human individuals. The data were produced by immunoSEQ multiplex PCR, yet TCRdb's version contains in-frame clones alone and is incomplete. The sample gives 2 million to 2.5 million clones, under 95% of which show up once; around 0.38% is in the top ten. Sequences were obtained from naive CD4+ T cells from PBMCs. Subset denoted: CD45RA+ positively selected. These TCRs come from a man aged 18 to 29 in good health. Some clones in this sample may be carry-over from other donors' samples.

This clone appeared once. The CDR3 DNA sequence: TGTGCCAGCAGTTTCTTTGGCACTGAAGCTTTCTTT. This translates into CASSFFGTEAFF. The gene calls are TRBV27 and TRBJ1-1; D unresolved. CDR3 size: 12 residues. Germline CDR1 is MNHEY and CDR2 is SMNVEV (reference sequence). V shed 3 bases and J shed 4 bases, with 6 bases lying between them.

About this clone itself: The same CDR3 also results from other DNA sequences found in this sample. This sequence joins TRBV28 and TRBJ1-1; D is possibly TRBD1 (6 bases). CDR1 and CDR2 (germline): MDHEN, SYDVKM. V was pared by 0 bases and J by 5 bases, with 13 bases between. The CDR3 length is 15 residues. Written as DNA, the CDR3 is TGTGCCAGCAGTTTATGGGGAGGGGGTCGGACTGAAGCTTTCTTT. Its translation: CASSLWGGGRTEAFF. Full variable domain (remainder filled in from reference TRBV28 and TRBJ1-1): DVKVTQSSRYLVKRTGEKVFLECVQDMDHENMFWYRQDPGLGLRLIYFSYDVKMKEKGDIPEGYSVSREKKERFSLILESASTNQTSMYLCASSLWGGGRTEAFFGQGTRLTVV.

This clone was picked up a small number of times. This chain links TRBV7-9 with TRBJ1-2; 8 positions match TRBD1. Germline CDR1 reads SEHNR; CDR2 reads FQNEAQ (reference sequence). The CDR3 spans 14 residues. Trimming removed 3 bases from V and 4 bases from J; junction bases left unmatched: 4. The CDR3 loop reads CASSLGQDLYGYTF. The CDR3, as DNA: TGTGCCAGCAGCTTGGGACAGGACCTCTATGGCTACACCTTC.

Turning to this clone: Other DNA sequences of this sample code for an identical CDR3. The chain combines TRBV18 with TRBJ1-1, with D possibly being TRBD1 (5 bases). Germline V gene sequence: CDR1 KGHSH, CDR2 LQKENI. CDR3 length: 14 residues. Trimming removed 5 bases at V and 0 bases at J, with 10 bases between. DNA of the CDR3: TGTGCCAGCTCAGAGACAGCAATGAACACTGAAGCTTTCTTT. Its translation: CASSETAMNTEAFF.

On this clone: This specimen includes other DNA sequences encoding the same CDR3. The rearrangement uses TRBV18 and TRBJ2-1; tentatively, D is TRBD2 (6 bases). The CDR3 is 16 residues long. Germline CDR1 reads KGHSH; CDR2 reads LQKENI. The V end was cut by 3 bases, the J end by 0 bases, with 12 bases between. Here the CDR3 DNA reads TGTGCCAGCTCACCTCCGGGACTGAGCTCCTACAATGAGCAGTTCTTC. Its protein is CASSPPGLSSYNEQFF.

This clone was picked up a small number of times. V and J are TRBV5-6 and TRBJ2-2; 11 nucleotides align to TRBD1. In germline, CDR1 is SGHDT, CDR2 YYEEEE. The CDR3 sequence is 16 residues long. The V gene end was trimmed by 4 bases and the J gene end by 5 bases; junction bases not matched to a gene: 7. The CDR3 DNA reads as TGTGCCAGCAGCCCCGGACAGGGGGCGCGAACCGGGGAGCTGTTTTTT. Translating it yields CASSPGQGARTGELFF.